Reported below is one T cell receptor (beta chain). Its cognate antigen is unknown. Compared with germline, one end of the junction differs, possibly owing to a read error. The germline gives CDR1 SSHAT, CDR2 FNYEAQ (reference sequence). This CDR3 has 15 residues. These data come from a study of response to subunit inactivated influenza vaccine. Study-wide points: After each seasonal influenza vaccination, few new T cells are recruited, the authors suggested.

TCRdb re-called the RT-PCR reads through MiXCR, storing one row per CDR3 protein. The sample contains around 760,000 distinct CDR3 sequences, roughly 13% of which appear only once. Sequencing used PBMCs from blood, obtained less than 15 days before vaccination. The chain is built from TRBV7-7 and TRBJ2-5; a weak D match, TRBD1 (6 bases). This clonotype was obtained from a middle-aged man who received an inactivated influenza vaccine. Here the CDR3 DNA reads TGTGCTAGCAGCCAACTACAGGGACGGGGCGAGACCCAGTACTTC. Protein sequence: CASSQLQGRGETQYF. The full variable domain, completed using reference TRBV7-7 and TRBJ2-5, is GAGVSQSPRYKVTKRGQDVTLRCDPISSHATLYWYQQALGQGPEFLTYFNYEAQPDKSGLPSDRFSAERPEGSISTLTIQRTEQRDSAMYRCASSQLQGRGETQYFGPGTRLLVL.